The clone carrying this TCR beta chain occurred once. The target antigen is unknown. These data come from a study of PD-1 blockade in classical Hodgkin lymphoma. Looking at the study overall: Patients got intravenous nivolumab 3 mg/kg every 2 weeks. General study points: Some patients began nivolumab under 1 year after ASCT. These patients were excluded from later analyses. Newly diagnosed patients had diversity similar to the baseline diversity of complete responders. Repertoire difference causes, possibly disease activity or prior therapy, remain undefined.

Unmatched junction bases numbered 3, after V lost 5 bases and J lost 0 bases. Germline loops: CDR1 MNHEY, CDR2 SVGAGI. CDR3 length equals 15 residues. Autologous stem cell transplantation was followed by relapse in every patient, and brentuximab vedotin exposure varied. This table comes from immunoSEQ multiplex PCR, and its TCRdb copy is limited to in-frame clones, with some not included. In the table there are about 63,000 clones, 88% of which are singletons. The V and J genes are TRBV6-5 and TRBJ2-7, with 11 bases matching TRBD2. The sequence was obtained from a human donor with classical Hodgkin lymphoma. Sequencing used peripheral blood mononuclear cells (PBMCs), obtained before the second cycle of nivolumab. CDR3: CASSLLAGASYEQYF. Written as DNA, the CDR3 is TGTGCCAGCAGTCTACTAGCGGGGGCCTCCTACGAGCAGTACTTC.